This T cell receptor (beta chain) stems from a study of shared clonotypes between healthy human individuals. This table comes from immunoSEQ multiplex PCR, and its TCRdb copy is limited to in-frame clones, with some not included. The sample shows around 700,000 clones, 60% to 80% of them seen only once. The CDR3 runs to 15 residues. Looked up from germline, CDR1 is LGHNA and CDR2 is YNFKEQ. The V gene end was trimmed by 3 bases and the J gene end by 2 bases; junction bases not matched to a gene: 3. This clone showed up just a few times. The sample holds other DNA sequences that translate to the same CDR3.

This sequence was found in a woman in her 30s in good health. The chain is built from TRBV4-2 and TRBJ2-7; TRBD2 aligns across 11 bases. Sequencing was performed on memory CD4+ T cells sorted from blood. Subset here: CD45RA-negative fraction. The CDR3 DNA reads as TGTGCCAGCAGCCAGGGACTAGCGGAAACCTACGAGCAGTACTTC. Its protein is CASSQGLAETYEQYF.